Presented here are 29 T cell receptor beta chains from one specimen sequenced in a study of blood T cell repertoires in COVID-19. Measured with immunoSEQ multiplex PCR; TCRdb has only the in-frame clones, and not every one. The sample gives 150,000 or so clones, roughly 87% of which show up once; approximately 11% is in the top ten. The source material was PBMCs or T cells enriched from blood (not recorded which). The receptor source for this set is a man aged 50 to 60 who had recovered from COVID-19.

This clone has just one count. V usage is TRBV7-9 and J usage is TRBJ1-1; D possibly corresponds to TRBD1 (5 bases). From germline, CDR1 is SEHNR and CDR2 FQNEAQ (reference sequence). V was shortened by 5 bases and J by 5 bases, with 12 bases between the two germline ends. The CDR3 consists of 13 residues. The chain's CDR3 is CASSPKTETEAFF. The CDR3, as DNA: TGTGCCAGCAGCCCTAAGACAGAAACTGAAGCTTTCTTT.

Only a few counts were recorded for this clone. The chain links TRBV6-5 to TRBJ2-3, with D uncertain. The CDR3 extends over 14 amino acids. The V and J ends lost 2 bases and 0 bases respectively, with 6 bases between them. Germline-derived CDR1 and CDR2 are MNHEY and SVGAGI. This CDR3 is CASSYGPSTDTQYF. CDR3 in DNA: TGTGCCAGCAGTTACGGGCCTAGCACAGATACGCAGTATTTT.

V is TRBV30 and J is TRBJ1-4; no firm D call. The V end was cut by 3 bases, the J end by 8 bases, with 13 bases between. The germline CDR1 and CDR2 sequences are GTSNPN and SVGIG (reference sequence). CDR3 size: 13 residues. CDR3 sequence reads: CAWSREGGEKLFF. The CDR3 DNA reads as TGTGCCTGGAGCAGAGAGGGAGGGGAAAAACTGTTTTTT.

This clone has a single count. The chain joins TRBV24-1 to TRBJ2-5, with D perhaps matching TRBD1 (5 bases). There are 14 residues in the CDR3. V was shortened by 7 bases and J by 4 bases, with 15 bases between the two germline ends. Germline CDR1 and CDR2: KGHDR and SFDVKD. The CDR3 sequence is CATSHSQGRETQYF. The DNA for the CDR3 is TGTGCCACCAGCCATTCGCAGGGTCGAGAGACCCAGTACTTC.

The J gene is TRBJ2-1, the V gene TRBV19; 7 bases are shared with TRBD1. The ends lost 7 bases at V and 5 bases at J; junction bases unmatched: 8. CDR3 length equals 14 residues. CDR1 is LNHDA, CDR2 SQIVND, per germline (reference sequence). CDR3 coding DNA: TGTGCCAGTAATGAGTGGGGGACAGACAATGAGCAGTTCTTC. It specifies CASNEWGTDNEQFF. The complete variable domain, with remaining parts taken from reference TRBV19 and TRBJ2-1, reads DGGITQSPKYLFRKEGQNVTLSCEQNLNHDAMYWYRQDPGQGLRLIYYSQIVNDFQKGDIAEGYSVSREKKESFPLTVTSAQKNPTAFYLCASNEWGTDNEQFFGPGTRLTVL.

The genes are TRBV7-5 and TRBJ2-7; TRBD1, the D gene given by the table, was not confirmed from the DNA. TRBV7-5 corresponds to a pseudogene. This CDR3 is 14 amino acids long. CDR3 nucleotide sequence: TGTGTCAGAAGCTTAGGACAGGGTCCCTACGAGCAGTACTTC. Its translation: CVRSLGQGPYEQYF.

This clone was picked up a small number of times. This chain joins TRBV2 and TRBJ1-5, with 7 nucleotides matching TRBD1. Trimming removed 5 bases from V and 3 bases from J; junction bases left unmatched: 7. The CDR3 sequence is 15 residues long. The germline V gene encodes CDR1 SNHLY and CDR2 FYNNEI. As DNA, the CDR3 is TGTGCCAGCAGTTCAGGACAGGTCTCCAATCAGCCCCAGCATTTT. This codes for CASSSGQVSNQPQHF.

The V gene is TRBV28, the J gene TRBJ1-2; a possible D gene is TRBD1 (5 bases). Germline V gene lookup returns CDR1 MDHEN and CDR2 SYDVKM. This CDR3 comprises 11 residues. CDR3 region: CASQGSYGYTF. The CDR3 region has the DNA TGTGCAAGCCAGGGATCCTATGGCTACACCTTC.

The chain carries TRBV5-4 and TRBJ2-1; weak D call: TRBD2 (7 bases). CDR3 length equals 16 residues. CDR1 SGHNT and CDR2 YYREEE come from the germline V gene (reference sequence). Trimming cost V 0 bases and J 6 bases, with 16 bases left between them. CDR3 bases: TGTGCCAGCAGCTTGGCAGGCGCGGGGGCTACCAATGAGCAGTTCTTC. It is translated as CASSLAGAGATNEQFF.

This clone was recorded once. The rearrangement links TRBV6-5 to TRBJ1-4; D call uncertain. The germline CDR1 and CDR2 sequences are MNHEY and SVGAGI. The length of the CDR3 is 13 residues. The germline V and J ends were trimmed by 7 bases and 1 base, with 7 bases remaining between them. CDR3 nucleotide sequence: TGTGCCAGCACCCGGGGAACTAATGAAAAACTGTTTTTT. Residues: CASTRGTNEKLFF.

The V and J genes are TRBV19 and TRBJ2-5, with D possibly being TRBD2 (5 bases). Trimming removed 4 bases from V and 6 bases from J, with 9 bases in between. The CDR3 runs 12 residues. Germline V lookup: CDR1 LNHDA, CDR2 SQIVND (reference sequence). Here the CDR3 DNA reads TGTGCCAGTAGTAATAGCGTGAAGACCCAGTACTTC. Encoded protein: CASSNSVKTQYF.

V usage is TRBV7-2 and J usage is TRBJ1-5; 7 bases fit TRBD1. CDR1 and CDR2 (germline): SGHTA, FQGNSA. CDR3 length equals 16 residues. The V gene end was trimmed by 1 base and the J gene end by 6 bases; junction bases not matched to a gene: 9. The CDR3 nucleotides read TGTGCCAGCAGCTTAGAGGCAGGGGGTAGTACTCAGCCCCAGCATTTT. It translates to CASSLEAGGSTQPQHF. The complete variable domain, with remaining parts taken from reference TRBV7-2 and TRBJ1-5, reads GAGVSQSPSNKVTEKGKDVELRCDPISGHTALYWYRQSLGQGLEFLIYFQGNSAPDKSGLPSDRFSAERTGGSVSTLTIQRTQQEDSAVYLCASSLEAGGSTQPQHFGDGTRLSIL.

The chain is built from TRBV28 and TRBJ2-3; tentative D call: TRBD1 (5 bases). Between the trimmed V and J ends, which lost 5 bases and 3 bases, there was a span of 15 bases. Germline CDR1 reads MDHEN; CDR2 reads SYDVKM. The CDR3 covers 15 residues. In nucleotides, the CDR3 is TGTGCCAGCAGTCGACAGACGATCGGGACAGATACGCAGTATTTT. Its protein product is CASSRQTIGTDTQYF.

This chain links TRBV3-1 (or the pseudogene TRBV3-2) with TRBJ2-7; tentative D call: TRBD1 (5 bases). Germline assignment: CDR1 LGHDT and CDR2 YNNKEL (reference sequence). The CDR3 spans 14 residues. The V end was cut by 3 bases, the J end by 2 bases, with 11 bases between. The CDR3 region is CASSHLTVPYEQYF. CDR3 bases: TGTGCCAGCAGCCACCTGACAGTTCCCTACGAGCAGTACTTC.

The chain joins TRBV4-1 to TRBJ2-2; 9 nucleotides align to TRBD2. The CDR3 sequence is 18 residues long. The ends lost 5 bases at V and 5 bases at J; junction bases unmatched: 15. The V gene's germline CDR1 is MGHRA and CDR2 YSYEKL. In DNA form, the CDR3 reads TGCGCCAGCAGCAAGGACCTTAGCGGGGGCCGGGGGACCGGGGAGCTGTTTTTT. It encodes CASSKDLSGGRGTGELFF.

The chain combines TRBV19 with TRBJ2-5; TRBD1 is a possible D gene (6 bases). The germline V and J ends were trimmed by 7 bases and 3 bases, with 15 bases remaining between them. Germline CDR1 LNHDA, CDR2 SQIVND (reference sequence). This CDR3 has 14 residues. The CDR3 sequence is CASKETGMEETQYF. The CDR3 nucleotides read TGTGCCAGTAAGGAAACAGGGATGGAAGAGACCCAGTACTTC. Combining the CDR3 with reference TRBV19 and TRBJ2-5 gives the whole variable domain DGGITQSPKYLFRKEGQNVTLSCEQNLNHDAMYWYRQDPGQGLRLIYYSQIVNDFQKGDIAEGYSVSREKKESFPLTVTSAQKNPTAFYLCASKETGMEETQYFGPGTRLLVL.

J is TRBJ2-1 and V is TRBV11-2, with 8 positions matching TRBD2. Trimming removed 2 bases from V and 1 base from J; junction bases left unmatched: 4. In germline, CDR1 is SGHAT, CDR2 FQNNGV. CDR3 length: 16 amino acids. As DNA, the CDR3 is TGTGCCAGCAGCTTATCTACTAGCGGATCCTACAATGAGCAGTTCTTC. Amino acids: CASSLSTSGSYNEQFF.

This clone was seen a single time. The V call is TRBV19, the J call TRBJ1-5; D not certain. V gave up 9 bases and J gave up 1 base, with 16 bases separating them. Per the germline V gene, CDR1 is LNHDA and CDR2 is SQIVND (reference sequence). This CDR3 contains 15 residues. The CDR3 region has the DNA TGTGCCAGCATCCTCAATCCGGGGAGCAATCAGCCCCAGCATTTT. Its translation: CASILNPGSNQPQHF.

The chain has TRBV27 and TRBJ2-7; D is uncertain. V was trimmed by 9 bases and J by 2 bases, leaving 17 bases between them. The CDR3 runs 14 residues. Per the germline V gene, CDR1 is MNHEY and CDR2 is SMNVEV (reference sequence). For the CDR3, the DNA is TGTGCCAGAAACCTACCCCGGCAGGCCTACGAGCAGTACTTC. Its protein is CARNLPRQAYEQYF.

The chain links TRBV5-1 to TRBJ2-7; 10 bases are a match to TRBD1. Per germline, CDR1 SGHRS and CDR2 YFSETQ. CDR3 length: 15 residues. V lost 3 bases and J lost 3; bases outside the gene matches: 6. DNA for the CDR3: TGCGCCAGCAGCTCCGGGACAGGGGTGAACTACGAGCAGTACTTC. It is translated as CASSSGTGVNYEQYF.

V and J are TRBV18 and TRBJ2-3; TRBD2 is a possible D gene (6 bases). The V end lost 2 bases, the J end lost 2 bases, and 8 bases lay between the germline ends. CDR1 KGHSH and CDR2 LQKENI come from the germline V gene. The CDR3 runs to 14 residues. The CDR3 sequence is CASSPASDTDTQYF. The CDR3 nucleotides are TGTGCCAGCTCACCAGCTAGCGACACAGATACGCAGTATTTT.

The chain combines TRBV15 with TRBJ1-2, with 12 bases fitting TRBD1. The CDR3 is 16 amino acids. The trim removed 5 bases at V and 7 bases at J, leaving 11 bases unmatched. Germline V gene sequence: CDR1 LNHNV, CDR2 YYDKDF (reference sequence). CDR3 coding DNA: TGTGCCACCAGCGCCCGCGGGGGACAGGGGGCGTTTGGCTACACCTTC. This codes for CATSARGGQGAFGYTF. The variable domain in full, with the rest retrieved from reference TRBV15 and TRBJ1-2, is DAMVIQNPRYQVTQFGKPVTLSCSQTLNHNVMYWYQQKSSQAPKLLFHYYDKDFNNEADTPDNFQSRRPNTSFCFLDIRSPGLGDTAMYLCATSARGGQGAFGYTFGSGTRLTVV.

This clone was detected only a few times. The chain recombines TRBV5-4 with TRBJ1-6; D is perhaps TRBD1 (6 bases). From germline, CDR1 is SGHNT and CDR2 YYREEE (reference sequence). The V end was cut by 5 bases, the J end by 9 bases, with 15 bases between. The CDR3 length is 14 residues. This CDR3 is CASRYRDDASPLHF. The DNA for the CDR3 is TGTGCCAGCAGGTACAGGGATGACGCTTCACCCCTCCACTTT.

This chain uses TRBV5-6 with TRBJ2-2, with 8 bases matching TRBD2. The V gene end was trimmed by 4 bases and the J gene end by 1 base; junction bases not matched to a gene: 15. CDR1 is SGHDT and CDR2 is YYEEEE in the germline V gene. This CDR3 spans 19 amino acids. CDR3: CASSPAIEASGWNTGELFF. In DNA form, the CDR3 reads TGTGCCAGCAGCCCGGCCATTGAGGCTAGCGGGTGGAACACCGGGGAGCTGTTTTTT.

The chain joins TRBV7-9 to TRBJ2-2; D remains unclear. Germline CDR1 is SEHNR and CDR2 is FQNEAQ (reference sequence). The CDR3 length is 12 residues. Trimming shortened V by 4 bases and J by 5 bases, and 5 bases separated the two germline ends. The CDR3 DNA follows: TGTGCCAGCAGCTCCCTGACCGGGGAGCTGTTTTTT. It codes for CASSSLTGELFF.

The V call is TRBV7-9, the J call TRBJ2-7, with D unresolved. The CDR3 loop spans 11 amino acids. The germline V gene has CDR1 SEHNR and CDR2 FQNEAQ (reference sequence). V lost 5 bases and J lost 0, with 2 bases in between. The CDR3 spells CASSLSYEQYF. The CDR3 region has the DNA TGTGCCAGCAGCCTCTCCTACGAGCAGTACTTC.

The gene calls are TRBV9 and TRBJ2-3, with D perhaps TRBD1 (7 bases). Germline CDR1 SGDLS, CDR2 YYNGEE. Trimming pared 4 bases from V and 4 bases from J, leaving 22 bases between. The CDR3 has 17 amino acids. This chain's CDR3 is CASSTRGTGEVSDTQYF. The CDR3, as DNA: TGTGCCAGCAGCACCCGAGGAACAGGGGAGGTGTCAGATACGCAGTATTTT. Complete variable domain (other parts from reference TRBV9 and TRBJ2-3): DSGVTQTPKHLITATGQRVTLRCSPRSGDLSVYWYQQSLDQGLQFLIQYYNGEERAKGNILERFSAQQFPDLHSELNLSSLELGDSALYFCASSTRGTGEVSDTQYFGPGTRLTVL.

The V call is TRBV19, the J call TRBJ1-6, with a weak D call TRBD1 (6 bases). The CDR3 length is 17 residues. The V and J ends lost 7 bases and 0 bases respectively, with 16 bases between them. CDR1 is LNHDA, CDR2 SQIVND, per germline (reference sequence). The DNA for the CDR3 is TGTGCCAGTATCAAGAGGGGGACCCCCTCCTATAATTCACCCCTCCACTTT. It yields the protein CASIKRGTPSYNSPLHF. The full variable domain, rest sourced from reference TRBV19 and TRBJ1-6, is DGGITQSPKYLFRKEGQNVTLSCEQNLNHDAMYWYRQDPGQGLRLIYYSQIVNDFQKGDIAEGYSVSREKKESFPLTVTSAQKNPTAFYLCASIKRGTPSYNSPLHFGNGTRLTVT.

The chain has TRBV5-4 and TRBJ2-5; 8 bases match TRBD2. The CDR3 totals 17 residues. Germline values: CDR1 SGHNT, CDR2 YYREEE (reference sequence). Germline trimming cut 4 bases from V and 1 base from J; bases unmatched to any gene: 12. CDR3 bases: TGTGCCAGCAGCCCTCCCGGGAGGGGCCCGTCCCAAGAGACCCAGTACTTC. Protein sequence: CASSPPGRGPSQETQYF.